This passage covers 26 T cell receptor beta chains from one sample sequenced in a study of blood T cell repertoires in COVID-19. This table comes from immunoSEQ multiplex PCR, and its TCRdb copy is limited to in-frame clones, with some not included. The sample consists of about 73,000 clones, around four fifths of them appearing once. Sequencing used peripheral blood. The receptors shown here come from a man aged 50-60 years with active COVID-19.

This rearrangement joins TRBV13 to TRBJ1-6; TRBD1 might be the D (6 bases). The CDR3 consists of 15 residues. V lost 5 bases and J lost 9, with 17 bases in between. Germline values: CDR1 PRHDT, CDR2 FYEKMQ (reference sequence). The DNA for the CDR3 is TGTGCCAGCAGCCTCCACCGGACAGCAGGTTCACCCCTCCACTTT. Protein sequence: CASSLHRTAGSPLHF.

The chain couples TRBV6-5 to TRBJ2-7; 10 bases map to TRBD2. The CDR3 consists of 14 residues. Germline-derived CDR1 and CDR2 are MNHEY and SVGAGI. V dropped 8 bases and J dropped 2; count of bases not matched to a gene: 6. The CDR3 reads CASVSGGPPYEQYF. DNA for the CDR3: TGTGCCAGCGTTAGCGGGGGGCCCCCCTACGAGCAGTACTTC.

The genes are TRBV25-1 and TRBJ1-5, with a possible D match to TRBD1 (5 bases). The CDR3 contains 13 residues. CDR1 and CDR2 from the germline V gene are MGHDK and SYGVNS. Trimming removed 8 bases from V and 0 bases from J, with 8 bases in between. This CDR3 is CASRGNSNQPQHF. The DNA for the CDR3 is TGTGCCAGCCGGGGGAATAGCAATCAGCCCCAGCATTTT.

The chain joins TRBV28 to TRBJ1-2; 7 bases are shared with TRBD1. After removal of 5 bases from V and 4 bases from J, the junction contained 7 bases not matched to a gene. Per the germline V gene, CDR1 is MDHEN and CDR2 is SYDVKM. This CDR3 is built from 14 residues. The CDR3 region is CASSTPGQTYGYTF. The CDR3 DNA follows: TGTGCCAGCAGTACCCCGGGACAGACCTATGGCTACACCTTC.

The chain carries TRBV9 and TRBJ2-7; 9 bases line up with TRBD2. V was clipped by 4 bases and J by 3 bases; unmatched bases: 5. CDR1 and CDR2 from the germline V gene are SGDLS and YYNGEE. This CDR3 is 14 amino acids long. CDR3 residues: CASSLSGGRYEQYF. For the CDR3, the DNA is TGTGCCAGCAGCCTTAGCGGGGGCCGCTACGAGCAGTACTTC.

The chain links TRBV2 to TRBJ2-3, with D possibly TRBD2 on 5 matching bases. Germline V gene lookup returns CDR1 SNHLY and CDR2 FYNNEI. The length of the CDR3 is 14 residues. Trimming left V 1 base short and J 2 bases short, with 7 bases between. The CDR3 sequence: CASSEGTFTDTQYF. CDR3 coding DNA: TGTGCCAGCAGTGAAGGGACTTTCACAGATACGCAGTATTTT.

This clone was counted between two and nine times. The chain links TRBV2 to TRBJ2-7; D is ambiguous. V was shortened by 7 bases and J by 1 base, with 5 bases between the two germline ends. CDR3 length: 11 amino acids. From germline, CDR1 is SNHLY and CDR2 FYNNEI. The CDR3 bases are TGTGCCAGCACCGTTTCCTACGAGCAGTACTTC. It translates to CASTVSYEQYF.

This clone appeared a single time. This chain joins TRBV14 and TRBJ1-5; tentatively, D is TRBD1 (6 bases). V was shortened by 1 base and J by 0 bases, with 13 bases between the two germline ends. This CDR3 is 17 amino acids long. Germline CDR1 reads SGHDN; CDR2 reads FVKESK. The chain's CDR3 is CASSQVLTGYSNQPQHF. The CDR3 nucleotides read TGTGCCAGCAGCCAAGTCCTCACAGGGTATAGCAATCAGCCCCAGCATTTT.

This clone was counted between two and nine times. Relative to the germline gene, one junction end is altered; a read error may explain this. V gene TRBV7-7 combines with J gene TRBJ2-5; the match to TRBD2 covers 10 bases. Germline CDR1 is SSHAT and CDR2 is FNYEAQ (reference sequence). The CDR3 loop spans 14 amino acids. Here the CDR3 reads CASSPTTSGETQYF. In DNA, the CDR3 is TGTGCTAGCAGCCCGACGACTAGCGGGGAGACCCAGTACTTC.

The genes are TRBV2 and TRBJ2-1, with D possibly TRBD2 on 6 matching bases. Germline CDR1 and CDR2: SNHLY and FYNNEI. Trimming took off 2 bases at V and 5 bases at J, with 7 bases between the two ends. The CDR3 length is 13 residues. CDR3 coding DNA: TGTGCCAGCAGTGAAAGGAGGGACAATGAGCAGTTCTTC. Protein sequence: CASSERRDNEQFF. The complete variable domain, with remaining parts taken from reference TRBV2 and TRBJ2-1, reads EPEVTQTPSHQVTQMGQEVILRCVPISNHLYFYWYRQILGQKVEFLVSFYNNEISEKSEIFDDQFSVERPDGSNFTLKIRSTKLEDSAMYFCASSERRDNEQFFGPGTRLTVL.

The chain couples TRBV13 to TRBJ1-1; 8 bases match TRBD1. This CDR3 region has 12 residues. V trimming: 5 bases; J trimming: 7 bases; junction bases outside the gene matches: 3. Germline V gene data show CDR1 as PRHDT and CDR2 as FYEKMQ (reference sequence). The CDR3 coding sequence is TGTGCCAGCAGCCTCGACAGGGGTGAAGCTTTCTTT. Its protein is CASSLDRGEAFF.

The CDR3 nucleotides read TGTGCCAGCAGTCCCCGCTGGTTCAGAGGCCAAGAGACCCAGTACTTC. The encoded protein is CASSPRWFRGQETQYF. The rearrangement joins TRBV2 to TRBJ2-5; D is unclear. In germline, CDR1 is SNHLY, CDR2 FYNNEI. The CDR3 sequence is 16 residues long. Trimming pared 5 bases from V and 1 base from J, leaving 17 bases between.

The V gene is TRBV12-3 or TRBV12-4, the J gene TRBJ2-3; 8 bases match TRBD1. The CDR3 covers 13 residues. The V and J ends lost 6 bases and 1 base, in that order; junction bases with no gene match: 0. CDR3 loop: CASRTGGTDTQYF. The DNA for the CDR3 is TGTGCCAGCAGGACAGGGGGCACAGATACGCAGTATTTT.

A few counts support this clone. V and J are TRBV16 and TRBJ2-7, with a weak D call TRBD2 (6 bases). Germline V lookup: CDR1 KGHSY, CDR2 FQNENV. Trimming took 2 bases from V and 5 from J, leaving 22 bases between them. There are 17 residues in the CDR3. The CDR3 DNA is TGTGCCAGCAGCCAAATCCTTGGGGGTGGAGGGTATGACGAGCAGTACTTC. This codes for CASSQILGGGGYDEQYF.

This chain joins TRBV29-1 and TRBJ2-1; TRBD1 might be the D (5 bases). The CDR3 is made up of 14 amino acids. V gave up 5 bases and J gave up 0 bases, with 11 bases separating them. Per the germline V gene, CDR1 is SQVTM and CDR2 is ANQGSEA. In DNA form, the CDR3 reads TGCAGCGTTATAGGGGTAAGCTCCTACAATGAGCAGTTCTTC. Its translation is CSVIGVSSYNEQFF.

The V and J genes are TRBV6-5 and TRBJ1-2, with 8 bases aligning to TRBD1. The germline V gene encodes CDR1 MNHEY and CDR2 SVGAGI. CDR3 length equals 15 residues. V gave up 5 bases and J gave up 7 bases; unmatched junction bases: 12. DNA of the CDR3: TGTGCCAGCAGTCGAGCCGGACAGGGCTTTGGTGGCTACACCTTC. Its translation: CASSRAGQGFGGYTF.

The chain uses TRBV3-1 (or the pseudogene TRBV3-2) and TRBJ2-2; TRBD1 matches at 10 bases. CDR3 length equals 16 residues. Losses at the gene ends were 1 base for V and 6 bases for J; bases not matched to a gene: 5. Germline V lookup: CDR1 LGHDT, CDR2 YNNKEL (reference sequence). The CDR3 DNA reads TGTGCCAGCAGCCAAGTGACAGGGGGCGCGGCCGGGGAGCTGTTTTTT. It encodes CASSQVTGGAAGELFF.

The J gene is TRBJ2-5, the V gene TRBV5-4; 9 nucleotides align to TRBD2. The CDR3 is 16 amino acids. V lost 4 bases, J lost 2 bases, and 9 bases stayed unmatched. Germline CDR1 is SGHNT and CDR2 is YYREEE (reference sequence). The CDR3 DNA follows: TGTGCCAGCAGCCCCCCCCGCCTAGCGGGACAAGAGACCCAGTACTTC. It translates to CASSPPRLAGQETQYF.

This chain links TRBV7-3 with TRBJ2-1; the match to TRBD2 covers 8 bases. In germline, CDR1 is SGHTA, CDR2 FQGTGA. J lost 6 bases, V lost 2 bases, and 6 bases had no gene match. The CDR3 is 15 residues long. CDR3 residues: CASSLVAGRPNEQFF. Here the CDR3 DNA reads TGTGCCAGCAGCTTAGTAGCGGGGAGGCCCAATGAGCAGTTCTTC. Looking up the rest from reference TRBV7-3 and TRBJ2-1 gives the full variable domain: GAGVSQTPSNKVTEKGKYVELRCDPISGHTALYWYRQSLGQGPEFLIYFQGTGAADDSGLPNDRFFAVRPEGSVSTLKIQRTERGDSAVYLCASSLVAGRPNEQFFGPGTRLTVL.

The chain couples TRBV12-3 or TRBV12-4 to TRBJ2-3, with D tentatively TRBD2 (5 bases). Trimming removed 6 bases at V and 3 bases at J, with 10 bases between. This CDR3 comprises 13 residues. The CDR3 DNA reads as TGTGCCAGCAGCCTATTAGCGACAGATACGCAGTATTTT. Its protein product is CASSLLATDTQYF.

This clone appeared a few times. The V and J genes are TRBV12-3 or TRBV12-4 and TRBJ2-7; 7 nucleotides align to TRBD1. The CDR3 is made up of 13 amino acids. The V segment lost 5 bases and the J segment 1 base; nucleotides outside the gene matches: 2. This CDR3 reads CASSTGQSYEQYF. CDR3 nucleotides: TGTGCCAGCAGTACGGGACAGTCCTACGAGCAGTACTTC.

The sample holds a few counts of this clone. J is TRBJ2-2 and V is TRBV19; no clear D gene. CDR1 is LNHDA, CDR2 SQIVND, per germline (reference sequence). The CDR3 runs 13 residues. Trimming shortened V by 3 bases and J by 5 bases, and 7 bases separated the two germline ends. CDR3 residues: CASSMRRTGELFF. CDR3 coding DNA: TGTGCCAGTAGTATGCGGAGAACCGGGGAGCTGTTTTTT.

V is TRBV3-1 (or the pseudogene TRBV3-2) and J is TRBJ2-3; D possibly corresponds to TRBD2 (5 bases). V gave up 8 bases and J gave up 13 bases, with 22 bases separating them. Germline CDR1 and CDR2: LGHDT and YNNKEL (reference sequence). The CDR3 sequence is 13 residues long. The CDR3 reads CASALLGATAEYF. CDR3 DNA: TGTGCCAGCGCATTACTAGGTGCCACAGCGGAGTATTTT.

CDR3: CASSQGQGGLFNTGELFF. CDR3 bases: TGCGCCAGCAGCCAAGGACAGGGAGGTTTGTTTAACACCGGGGAGCTGTTTTTT. The chain links TRBV4-1 to TRBJ2-2; the D gene is possibly TRBD1 (7 bases). Trimming cost V 1 base and J 2 bases, with 17 bases left between them. This CDR3 is built from 18 residues. Per the germline V gene, CDR1 is MGHRA and CDR2 is YSYEKL.

DNA of the CDR3: TGTGCCATTAATGCCGGGACTATCGATGAGCAGTTCTTC. Its translation: CAINAGTIDEQFF. The V gene is TRBV10-3, the J gene TRBJ2-1; 7 nucleotides agree with TRBD2. Trimming took 9 bases from V and 8 from J; bases not matched to a gene: 10. Germline assignment: CDR1 ENHRY and CDR2 SYGVKD. This CDR3 is 13 amino acids long.

V gene TRBV18 combines with J gene TRBJ1-4, with TRBD1 identical over 8 bases. The CDR3 runs 18 residues. The ends lost 3 bases at V and 0 bases at J; junction bases unmatched: 9. Germline CDR1 KGHSH, CDR2 LQKENI. The CDR3, as DNA: TGTGCCAGCTCACCTTCGACAGGGGTTAGGGCAACTAATGAAAAACTGTTTTTT. As protein: CASSPSTGVRATNEKLFF.